Following are 10 T cell receptor beta chains from one sample sequenced in a study of blood T cell repertoires in COVID-19. Repertoires were generated with immunoSEQ multiplex PCR, while TCRdb's copy carries only in-frame clones and drops some. The table records some 220,000 clones, around 80% of them present only once. Material: peripheral blood. The source of these receptors is a woman aged 70-85 years with acute or convalescent COVID-19.

This clone was seen more than once but under ten times. This rearrangement joins TRBV19 to TRBJ1-1, with 7 bases aligning to TRBD1. Trimming cost V 5 bases and J 5 bases; bases outside gene matches: 2. CDR1 and CDR2 (germline): LNHDA, SQIVND (reference sequence). The CDR3 consists of 12 residues. The CDR3 DNA follows: TGTGCCAGTAGTCCAGGGGGGACTGAAGCTTTCTTT. This translates into CASSPGGTEAFF.

This chain uses TRBV4-2 with TRBJ2-1, with 9 bases lining up with TRBD2. This CDR3 spans 16 amino acids. Germline lookup yields CDR1 LGHNA and CDR2 YNFKEQ. J gave up 4 bases and V 1 base, and 5 bases lay outside the gene matches. This CDR3 is CASSQGTSGSYNEQFF. The CDR3, as DNA: TGTGCCAGCAGCCAAGGAACTAGCGGGTCATACAATGAGCAGTTCTTC.

J is TRBJ2-2 and V is TRBV5-6; 11 nucleotides match TRBD2. CDR3 length: 17 amino acids. CDR1 and CDR2 (germline): SGHDT, YYEEEE. The trim removed 0 bases at V and 3 bases at J, leaving 4 bases unmatched. The CDR3 is CASSLALAGGHTGELFF. CDR3 bases: TGTGCCAGCAGCTTGGCTCTAGCGGGGGGACACACCGGGGAGCTGTTTTTT.

This chain joins TRBV7-2 and TRBJ2-5; a weak D match, TRBD1 (6 bases). The CDR3 runs 13 residues. V shed 8 bases and J shed 5 bases, with 15 bases lying between them. Germline CDR1 and CDR2: SGHTA and FQGNSA. The CDR3 is CASRPPRGETQYF. For the CDR3, the DNA is TGTGCCAGCCGCCCCCCTAGGGGGGAGACCCAGTACTTC.

V usage is TRBV7-9 and J usage is TRBJ1-4; no definite D call. The CDR3 is made up of 16 amino acids. Germline values: CDR1 SEHNR, CDR2 FQNEAQ (reference sequence). Trimming pared 3 bases from V and 0 bases from J, leaving 11 bases between. The CDR3 DNA is TGTGCCAGCAGCTTCGGCGGCCGAGCAACTAATGAAAAACTGTTTTTT. Its translation: CASSFGGRATNEKLFF.

This chain uses TRBV7-2 with TRBJ2-7, with 10 nucleotides matching TRBD1. Trimming removed 5 bases from V and 2 bases from J; junction bases left unmatched: 3. Germline V gene data show CDR1 as SGHTA and CDR2 as FQGNSA. The CDR3 loop spans 14 amino acids. The chain's CDR3 is CASSRDRGTYEQYF. DNA for the CDR3: TGTGCCAGCAGCCGGGACAGGGGAACCTACGAGCAGTACTTC.

This clone was seen a single time. The rearrangement uses TRBV9 and TRBJ2-7, with 8 nucleotides matching TRBD1. V dropped 3 bases and J dropped 4; count of bases not matched to a gene: 9. The CDR3 covers 15 residues. Germline CDR1 SGDLS, CDR2 YYNGEE. CDR3 loop: CASSARTGPPYEQYF. CDR3 in DNA: TGTGCCAGCAGCGCCCGGACAGGGCCCCCTTACGAGCAGTACTTC.

The chain carries TRBV6-2 or TRBV6-3 and TRBJ2-7; TRBD2 matches at 11 bases. V trimming: 5 bases; J trimming: 3 bases; junction bases outside the gene matches: 3. This CDR3 spans 14 amino acids. The germline V gene encodes CDR1 MNHEY and CDR2 SVGEGT. CDR3 DNA: TGTGCCAGCAGTATAGCGGGGGGGAACTACGAGCAGTACGTC. Translated: CASSIAGGNYEQYV.

The rearrangement joins TRBV10-2 to TRBJ2-1, with TRBD2 matching over 8 bases. There are 13 residues in the CDR3. Germline V gives CDR1 WSHSY, CDR2 SAAADI. The V gene end was trimmed by 3 bases and the J gene end by 9 bases; junction bases not matched to a gene: 4. The CDR3 spells CASSEVTSAEQFF. The CDR3 DNA reads TGCGCCAGCAGTGAAGTGACTAGCGCTGAGCAGTTCTTC.

V gene TRBV11-2 combines with J gene TRBJ2-2; D gene ambiguous. With 4 bases removed from V and 5 bases from J, the gap between germline ends came to 8 bases. CDR1 is SGHAT and CDR2 is FQNNGV in the germline V gene. This CDR3 has 13 residues. Written as DNA, the CDR3 is TGTGCCAGCAGCTCACGGTTGACCGGGGAGCTGTTTTTT. The encoded protein is CASSSRLTGELFF. Combining the CDR3 with reference TRBV11-2 and TRBJ2-2 gives the whole variable domain EAGVAQSPRYKIIEKRQSVAFWCNPISGHATLYWYQQILGQGPKLLIQFQNNGVVDDSQLPKDRFSAERLKGVDSTLKIQPAKLEDSAVYLCASSSRLTGELFFGEGSRLTVL.